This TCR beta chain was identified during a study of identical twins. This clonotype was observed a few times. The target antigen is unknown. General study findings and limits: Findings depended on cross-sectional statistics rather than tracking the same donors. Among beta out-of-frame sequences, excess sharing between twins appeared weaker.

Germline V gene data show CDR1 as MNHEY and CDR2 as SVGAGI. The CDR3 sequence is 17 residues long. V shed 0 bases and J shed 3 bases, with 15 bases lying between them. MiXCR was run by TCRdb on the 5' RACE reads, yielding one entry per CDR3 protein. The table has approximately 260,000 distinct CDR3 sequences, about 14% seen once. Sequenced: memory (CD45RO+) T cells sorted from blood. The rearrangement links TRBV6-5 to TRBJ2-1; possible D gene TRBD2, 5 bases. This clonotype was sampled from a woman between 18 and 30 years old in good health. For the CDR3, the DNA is TGTGCCAGCAGTTACTCGAGTCTCAGCGGTGTCTACAATGAGCAGTTCTTC. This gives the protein CASSYSSLSGVYNEQFF.